This T cell receptor (beta chain) was identified in a study of CD8 T cells in Susac syndrome. The multiple sclerosis control group consisted of treatment-naive patients whose relapsing-remitting disease, which was either stable or active, fulfilled revised McDonald criteria. RNA was extracted with the RNeasy kit, and a quantity of roughly 0.45 to 1 ug was reverse transcribed using random hexamers. One entry per CDR3 protein, called by TCRdb with MiXCR from the immunoSEQ multiplex PCR reads. This sample has 95,000 to 150,000 distinct CDR3 sequences; more than 80% occur once, and the top ten carry roughly 0.29%. Germline CDR1 KGHSH, CDR2 LQKENI. The trim removed 4 bases at V and 2 bases at J, leaving 7 bases unmatched. The CDR3 spans 16 residues.

V and J are TRBV18 and TRBJ2-5; TRBD2 matches at 10 bases. The receptor was isolated from a human donor with multiple sclerosis. The material sequenced was CD8+ T cells from PBMCs. This CDR3 is CASSLRSGGLQETQYF. CDR3 coding DNA: TGTGCCAGCTCACTACGTAGCGGGGGGCTTCAAGAGACCCAGTACTTC. Full variable domain (remainder filled in from reference TRBV18 and TRBJ2-5): NAGVMQNPRHLVRRRGQEARLRCSPMKGHSHVYWYRQLPEEGLKFMVYLQKENIIDESGMPKERFSAEFPKEGPSILRIQQVVRGDSAAYFCASSLRSGGLQETQYFGPGTRLLVL.